What follows are 22 T cell receptor beta chains derived from one specimen sequenced in a study of blood T cell repertoires in COVID-19 (dated by TCRdb to the early 2020s). Library creation used the immunoSEQ multiplex PCR assay. The immuneACCESS repertoire file appears here via TCRdb, limited to in-frame rearrangements. These files lack a portion of the clones; in checked studies, under half of the deficit traces to unresolved V genes, and the cause of the others is not known. The sample includes 400,000 to 550,000 clones, with 87% observed a single time. The leading ten clones occupy almost 2% of the sample. The sequencing sample was made of PBMCs or T cells enriched from blood (not recorded which). The receptors derive from a woman between 18 and 29 years old with acute COVID-19.

This rearrangement joins TRBV5-6 to TRBJ2-1, with D tentatively TRBD1 (6 bases). Deletions cut 4 bases from V and 6 bases from J, with 11 bases between. This CDR3 has 13 residues. Germline V lookup: CDR1 SGHDT, CDR2 YYEEEE. The CDR3, as DNA: TGTGCCAGCAGCCTAGAACAGGGCAATGAGCAGTTCTTC. Amino acid sequence: CASSLEQGNEQFF.

The chain is built from TRBV7-9 and TRBJ2-4, with D maybe TRBD1 (5 bases). The CDR3 loop spans 12 amino acids. Germline CDR1 and CDR2: SEHNR and FQNEAQ (reference sequence). V lost 4 bases, J lost 6 bases, and 7 bases lay in between. The CDR3 region is CASSSTVNIQYF. CDR3 nucleotides: TGTGCCAGCAGCTCGACAGTAAACATTCAGTACTTC.

The gene calls are TRBV3-1 (or the pseudogene TRBV3-2) and TRBJ2-3; perhaps TRBD2 as D (5 bases). The ends were cut back, 1 base at V and 2 bases at J, with 13 bases in the middle. The CDR3 is 16 residues long. Germline V gene data show CDR1 as LGHDT and CDR2 as YNNKEL (reference sequence). For the CDR3, the DNA is TGTGCCAGCAGCCAAGTCCCTAGCAGAGACACAGATACGCAGTATTTT. It specifies CASSQVPSRDTDTQYF.

This rearrangement joins TRBV11-2 to TRBJ2-1, with D possibly being TRBD2 (5 bases). In germline, CDR1 is SGHAT, CDR2 FQNNGV. V lost 6 bases to trimming and J lost 0 bases, with 12 bases between them. CDR3 size: 15 residues. The CDR3 sequence is CASRLSGSSYNEQFF. The CDR3 DNA follows: TGTGCCAGCAGGTTAAGCGGAAGCTCCTACAATGAGCAGTTCTTC.

This clone was counted only a few times. In DNA, the CDR3 is TGTGCCAGCAGTCCCGGACTAGCGGGCAAGATGGGAACCGGGGAGCTGTTTTTT. Residues: CASSPGLAGKMGTGELFF. The chain uses TRBV28 and TRBJ2-2; 11 bases fit TRBD2. Per the germline V gene, CDR1 is MDHEN and CDR2 is SYDVKM. The trim removed 5 bases at V and 5 bases at J, leaving 13 bases unmatched. This CDR3 is built from 18 residues.

The gene calls are TRBV29-1 and TRBJ1-3, with TRBD1 as a possible D gene (6 bases). The CDR3 contains 14 residues. The germline V gene has CDR1 SQVTM and CDR2 ANQGSEA. V lost 4 bases, J lost 5 bases, and 15 bases lay in between. DNA of the CDR3: TGCAGCGTTGTCAACAGGGACGGCCGAAACACCATATATTTT. It yields the protein CSVVNRDGRNTIYF.

The rearrangement links TRBV6-5 to TRBJ2-7, with TRBD1 matching 10 bases. The CDR3 has 16 amino acids. Germline V gene data show CDR1 as MNHEY and CDR2 as SVGAGI. The J segment lost 5 bases and the V segment lost 0 bases, leaving 7 bases of the junction unmatched. This CDR3 reads CASSYSAGQGRNEQYF. The CDR3 DNA sequence: TGTGCCAGCAGTTACTCGGCGGGACAGGGGAGAAACGAGCAGTACTTC.

V gene TRBV15 combines with J gene TRBJ1-2; D ambiguous. The ends were cut back, 4 bases at V and 4 bases at J, with 19 bases in the middle. Germline assignment: CDR1 LNHNV and CDR2 YYDKDF (reference sequence). The CDR3 totals 16 residues. CDR3 in DNA: TGTGCCACCAGCACCCGAGAGGCAGGCGGAGGCTATGGCTACACCTTC. Protein sequence: CATSTREAGGGYGYTF.

V usage is TRBV9 and J usage is TRBJ1-3; the match to TRBD1 covers 8 bases. Germline V gives CDR1 SGDLS, CDR2 YYNGEE. The V and J ends lost 3 bases and 4 bases, in that order; junction bases with no gene match: 9. CDR3 size: 16 residues. CDR3 protein: CASSGQGAPEGNTIYF. As DNA, the CDR3 is TGTGCCAGCAGCGGTCAGGGGGCGCCGGAGGGAAACACCATATATTTT.

The chain recombines TRBV24-1 with TRBJ1-2; TRBD1 is a possible D gene (5 bases). V was pared by 1 base and J by 10 bases, with 12 bases between. Germline V gene data show CDR1 as KGHDR and CDR2 as SFDVKD. The CDR3 has 13 amino acids. The CDR3 loop is CATSDLDRQNYTF. CDR3 nucleotides: TGTGCCACCAGTGATTTAGATAGACAGAACTACACCTTC.

The V and J genes are TRBV28 and TRBJ1-3, with D unclear. This CDR3 region has 16 residues. The V gene lost 2 bases and the J gene lost 1 base, with 12 bases spanning the gap. Germline loops: CDR1 MDHEN, CDR2 SYDVKM. The CDR3 protein is CASSLLDSSSGNTIYF. As DNA, the CDR3 is TGTGCCAGCAGTTTACTAGACTCAAGTTCTGGAAACACCATATATTTT.

The J gene is TRBJ1-2, the V gene TRBV6-5; D is ambiguous. Looked up from germline, CDR1 is MNHEY and CDR2 is SVGAGI. This CDR3 spans 11 amino acids. V lost 8 bases and J lost 4, with 8 bases in between. The CDR3 bases are TGTGCCAGCGGGCAGCTCTATGGCTACACCTTC. Amino acid sequence: CASGQLYGYTF.

This rearrangement joins TRBV3-1 (or the pseudogene TRBV3-2) to TRBJ2-1, with 10 nucleotides matching TRBD1. This CDR3 contains 16 residues. Unmatched junction bases numbered 6, after V lost 4 bases and J lost 3 bases. Germline V gene lookup returns CDR1 LGHDT and CDR2 YNNKEL (reference sequence). Here the CDR3 DNA reads TGTGCCAGCAGCCCAGACAGGGGGCCCAACTACAATGAGCAGTTCTTC. It yields the protein CASSPDRGPNYNEQFF.

CDR3 amino acids: CASSLLQGLYNSPLHF. The CDR3 coding sequence is TGTGCCAGCTCGCTTCTCCAGGGACTCTATAATTCACCCCTCCACTTT. This chain connects TRBV27 to TRBJ1-6; tentative D call: TRBD1 (5 bases). Germline loops: CDR1 MNHEY, CDR2 SMNVEV (reference sequence). The CDR3 spans 16 residues. The V end was cut by 8 bases, the J end by 3 bases, with 17 bases between.

This chain uses TRBV4-3 with TRBJ2-2; a possible D gene is TRBD2 (5 bases). Germline values: CDR1 LGHNA, CDR2 YSLEER. V dropped 3 bases and J dropped 7 bases, with 9 bases sitting between them. The CDR3 has 13 amino acids. The CDR3 DNA reads TGCGCCAGCAGCCAGGGAGAGGGCGGGGAGCTGTTTTTT. This gives the protein CASSQGEGGELFF.

Concerning this clone: This sample includes further DNA sequences coding for the same CDR3. V and J are TRBV19 and TRBJ2-3, with D hard to call. CDR3 length: 13 residues. Looked up from germline, CDR1 is LNHDA and CDR2 is SQIVND (reference sequence). Trimming pared 3 bases from V and 3 bases from J, leaving 7 bases between. The CDR3 coding sequence is TGTGCCAGTAGTATTTCCAGGACAGATACGCAGTATTTT. The encoded protein is CASSISRTDTQYF.

The rearrangement links TRBV4-2 to TRBJ2-3; 9 nucleotides agree with TRBD2. This CDR3 is 16 amino acids long. Germline-derived CDR1 and CDR2 are LGHNA and YNFKEQ. V trimming: 0 bases; J trimming: 5 bases; junction bases outside the gene matches: 6. The CDR3 reads CASSQDWTSVLDTQYF. The CDR3, as DNA: TGTGCCAGCAGCCAAGACTGGACTAGCGTGCTAGATACGCAGTATTTT.

The chain joins TRBV27 to TRBJ2-7; 7 bases are a match to TRBD2. Looked up from germline, CDR1 is MNHEY and CDR2 is SMNVEV (reference sequence). This CDR3 region has 15 residues. The ends lost 2 bases at V and 4 bases at J; junction bases unmatched: 8. The CDR3 coding sequence is TGTGCCAGCAGTTTAGCGGGAGAGGTGGGTTACGAGCAGTACTTC. It is translated as CASSLAGEVGYEQYF.

This clone has just one count. The chain is built from TRBV19 and TRBJ1-5, with 9 bases aligning to TRBD1. The V and J ends lost 4 bases and 3 bases, in that order; junction bases with no gene match: 4. CDR3 size: 15 residues. Germline CDR1 reads LNHDA; CDR2 reads SQIVND (reference sequence). The CDR3 here is CASSTRQGDNQPQHF. CDR3 DNA: TGTGCCAGTAGTACCAGACAGGGGGACAATCAGCCCCAGCATTTT.

The rearrangement links TRBV4-3 to TRBJ2-1, with TRBD2 matching over 12 bases. Trimming cost V 4 bases and J 3 bases; bases outside gene matches: 13. The CDR3 has 19 residues. The V gene's germline CDR1 is LGHNA and CDR2 YSLEER. CDR3 sequence reads: CASSLFGTSGLEFYNEQFF. The DNA of the CDR3 is TGCGCCAGCAGCCTTTTTGGGACTAGCGGGTTAGAATTCTACAATGAGCAGTTCTTC.

Here the CDR3 reads CASSGGDRGRIYGYTF. In nucleotides, the CDR3 is TGTGCCAGCAGTGGCGGGGACAGGGGAAGGATTTATGGCTACACCTTC. The chain has TRBV6-1 and TRBJ1-2, with 10 nucleotides matching TRBD1. V shed 4 bases and J 5 bases; nucleotides not matched to a gene: 10. This CDR3 comprises 16 residues. CDR1 is MNHNS and CDR2 is SASEGT in the germline V gene.

The V call is TRBV7-9, the J call TRBJ1-5; 7 nucleotides match TRBD1. The CDR3 totals 18 residues. V lost 1 base and J lost 1; bases outside the gene matches: 10. The germline CDR1 and CDR2 sequences are SEHNR and FQNEAQ (reference sequence). The CDR3 here is CASSLGESGGWSNQPQHF. The CDR3, as DNA: TGTGCCAGCAGCTTAGGGGAATCAGGGGGTTGGAGCAATCAGCCCCAGCATTTT.